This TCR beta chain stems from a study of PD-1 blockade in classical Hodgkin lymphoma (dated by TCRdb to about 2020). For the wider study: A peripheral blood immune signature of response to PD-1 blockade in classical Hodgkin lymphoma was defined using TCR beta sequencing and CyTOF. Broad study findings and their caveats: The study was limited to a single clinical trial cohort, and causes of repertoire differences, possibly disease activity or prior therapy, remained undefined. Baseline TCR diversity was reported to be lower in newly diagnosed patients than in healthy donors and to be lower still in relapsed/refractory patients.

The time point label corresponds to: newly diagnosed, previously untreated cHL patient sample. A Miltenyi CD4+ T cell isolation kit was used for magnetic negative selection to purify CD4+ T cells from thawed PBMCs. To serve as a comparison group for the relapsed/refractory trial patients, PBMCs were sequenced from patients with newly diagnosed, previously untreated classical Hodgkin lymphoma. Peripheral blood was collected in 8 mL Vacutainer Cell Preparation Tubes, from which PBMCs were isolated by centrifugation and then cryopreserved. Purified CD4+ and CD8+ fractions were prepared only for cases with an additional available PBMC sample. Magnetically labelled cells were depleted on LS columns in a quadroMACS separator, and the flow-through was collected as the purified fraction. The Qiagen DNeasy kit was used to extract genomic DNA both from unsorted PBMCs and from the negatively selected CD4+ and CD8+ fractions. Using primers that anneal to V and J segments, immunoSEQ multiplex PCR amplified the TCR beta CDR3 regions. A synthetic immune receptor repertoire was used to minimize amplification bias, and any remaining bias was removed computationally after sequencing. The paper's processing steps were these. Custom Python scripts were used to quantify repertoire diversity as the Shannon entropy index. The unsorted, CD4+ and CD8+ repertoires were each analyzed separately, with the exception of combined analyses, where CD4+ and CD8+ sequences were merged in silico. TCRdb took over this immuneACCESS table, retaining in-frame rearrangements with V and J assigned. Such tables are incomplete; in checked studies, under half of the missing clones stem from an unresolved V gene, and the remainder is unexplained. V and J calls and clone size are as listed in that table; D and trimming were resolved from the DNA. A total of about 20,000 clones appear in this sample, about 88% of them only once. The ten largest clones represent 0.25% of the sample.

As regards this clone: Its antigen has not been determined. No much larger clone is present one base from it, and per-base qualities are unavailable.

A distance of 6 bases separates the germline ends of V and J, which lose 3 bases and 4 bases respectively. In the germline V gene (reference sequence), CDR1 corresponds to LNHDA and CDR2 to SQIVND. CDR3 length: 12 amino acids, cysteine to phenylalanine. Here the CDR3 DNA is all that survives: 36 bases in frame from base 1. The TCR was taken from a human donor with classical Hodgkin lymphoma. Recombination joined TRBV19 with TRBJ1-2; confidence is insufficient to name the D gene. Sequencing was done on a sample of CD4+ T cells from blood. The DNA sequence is TGTGCCAGTAGTATCCTGAGCTATGGCTACACCTTC. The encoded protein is CASSILSYGYTF. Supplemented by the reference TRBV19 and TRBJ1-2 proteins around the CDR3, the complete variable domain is DGGITQSPKYLFRKEGQNVTLSCEQNLNHDAMYWYRQDPGQGLRLIYYSQIVNDFQKGDIAEGYSVSREKKESFPLTVTSAQKNPTAFYLCASSILSYGYTFGSGTRLTVV.